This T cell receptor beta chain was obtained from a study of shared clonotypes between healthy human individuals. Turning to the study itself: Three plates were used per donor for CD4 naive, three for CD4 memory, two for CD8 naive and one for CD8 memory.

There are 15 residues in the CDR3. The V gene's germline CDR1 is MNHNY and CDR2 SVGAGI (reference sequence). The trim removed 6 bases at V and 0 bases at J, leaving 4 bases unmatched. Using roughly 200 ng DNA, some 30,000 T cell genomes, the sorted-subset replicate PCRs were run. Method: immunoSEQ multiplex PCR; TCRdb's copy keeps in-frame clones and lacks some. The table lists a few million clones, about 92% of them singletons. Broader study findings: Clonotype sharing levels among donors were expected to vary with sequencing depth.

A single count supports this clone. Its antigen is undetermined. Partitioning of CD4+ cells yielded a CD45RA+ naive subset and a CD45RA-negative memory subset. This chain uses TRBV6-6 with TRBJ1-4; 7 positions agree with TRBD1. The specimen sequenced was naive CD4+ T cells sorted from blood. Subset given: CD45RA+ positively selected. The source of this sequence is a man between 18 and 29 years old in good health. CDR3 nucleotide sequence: TGTGCCAGCAGCCAAGGACAGGCAACTAATGAAAAACTGTTTTTT. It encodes CASSQGQATNEKLFF.